The clone carrying this TCR beta chain showed up just a few times. What it binds is unknown. Isolated RNA was reverse transcribed in full, so expressed TCRB transcripts were sequenced. The protocol was immunoSEQ multiplex PCR, while the TCRdb copy is restricted to in-frame clones and leaves out a portion. In the table there are hundreds of thousands of clones, more than 12% of which are singletons. This record comes from a study of beta chain features in type 1 diabetes. Background on the study: Investigators examined nearly 110,000,000 sorted cells across all samples.

CDR1 is GTSNPN and CDR2 is SVGIG in the germline V gene (reference sequence). V was clipped by 5 bases and J by 0 bases; unmatched bases: 7. The CDR3 is 15 residues long. Using CD45RO/CCR7/CD25/CD127/CD95/CD27, CD4+ naive, central memory, regulatory and stem cell-like memory cells were sorted. General study points: TCRB CDR3 length was moderately but significantly reduced in all four CD4+ subsets of Type 1 diabetes patients. The VDJ junctions of type 1 diabetes patients carried fewer insertions and more deletions.

This receptor was identified in a man younger than 35 with type 1 diabetes. This chain connects TRBV30 to TRBJ1-5; 7 bases map to TRBD1. The specimen sequenced was naive CD4+ T cells from blood. The CDR3 DNA reads as TGTGCCTGGGGGAGAAGACAGGGTAGCAATCAGCCCCAGCATTTT. This gives the protein CAWGRRQGSNQPQHF. The full variable domain, its missing parts supplied by reference TRBV30 and TRBJ1-5, is SQTIHQWPATLVQPVGSPLSLECTVEGTSNPNLYWYRQAAGRGLQLLFYSVGIGQISSEVPQNLSASRPQDRQFILSSKKLLLSDSGFYLCAWGRRQGSNQPQHFGDGTRLSIL.